This passage covers 26 T cell receptor beta chains from one sample sequenced in a study of cytomegalovirus exposure and HLA in healthy donors. PCR employed 60 Vbeta and 13 Jbeta primers. Assay: immunoSEQ multiplex PCR; the TCRdb copy retains only in-frame clones and omits some. The data show around 200,000 clones, roughly 79% seen once. Sequenced: PBMCs. All receptors come from a male donor in good health and CMV-seronegative.

V is TRBV6-5 and J is TRBJ1-5, with D perhaps matching TRBD1 (5 bases). Germline assignment: CDR1 MNHEY and CDR2 SVGAGI. The V and J ends lost 1 base and 5 bases respectively, with 12 bases between them. The CDR3 consists of 15 residues. CDR3 in DNA: TGTGCCAGCAGTTACTTGGGGCAGGGCGATCAGCCCCAGCATTTT. It yields the protein CASSYLGQGDQPQHF.

The chain links TRBV28 to TRBJ1-4; D might be TRBD1 (6 bases). CDR1 and CDR2 (germline): MDHEN, SYDVKM. Trimming left V 6 bases short and J 4 bases short, with 15 bases between. There are 15 residues in the CDR3. The DNA of the CDR3 is TGTGCCAGCAGCTCGACAGGCGCCCTTAATGAAAAACTGTTTTTT. Amino acid sequence: CASSSTGALNEKLFF.

The V gene is TRBV4-1, the J gene TRBJ1-1; 7 nucleotides align to TRBD1. Germline trimming cut 2 bases from V and 7 bases from J; bases unmatched to any gene: 10. The germline CDR1 and CDR2 sequences are MGHRA and YSYEKL. This CDR3 is 15 amino acids long. CDR3 in amino acids: CASSQWEQGIGEAFF. In DNA, the CDR3 is TGCGCCAGCAGCCAATGGGAACAGGGGATCGGTGAAGCTTTCTTT.

V is TRBV6-1 and J is TRBJ2-4; maybe TRBD1 (6 bases). CDR3 length equals 14 residues. Trimming stripped 7 bases from V and 5 bases from J, with 15 bases between. Germline V gives CDR1 MNHNS, CDR2 SASEGT. In DNA form, the CDR3 reads TGTGCCAGCAAGCCAGGGGTAATCCAAAACATTCAGTACTTC. It codes for CASKPGVIQNIQYF.

The table lists this clone with a few counts. This chain connects TRBV6-1 to TRBJ2-3; unclear D gene. The V gene's germline CDR1 is MNHNS and CDR2 SASEGT. The CDR3 runs to 12 residues. The V end lost 5 bases, the J end lost 1 base, and 4 bases lay between the germline ends. CDR3 bases: TGTGCCAGCAGTCCTCGCACAGATACGCAGTATTTT. Translation: CASSPRTDTQYF.

This clone was detected only a few times. The V call is TRBV6-5, the J call TRBJ1-1; 9 nucleotides align to TRBD1. CDR3 length: 15 amino acids. Germline V CDR1 and CDR2: MNHEY, SVGAGI. J was trimmed by 0 bases and V by 6 bases; bases with no gene match: 5. CDR3 nucleotides: TGTGCCAGCAGCTCTGGACAGGGGTTGAACACTGAAGCTTTCTTT. This translates into CASSSGQGLNTEAFF.

This chain uses TRBV5-4 with TRBJ2-5, with D possibly matching TRBD2 (6 bases). The V end was cut by 3 bases, the J end by 5 bases, with 8 bases between. Germline V gene data show CDR1 as SGHNT and CDR2 as YYREEE (reference sequence). The CDR3 consists of 12 residues. The CDR3 bases are TGTGCCAGCAGCTCGGGAGTGGAGACCCAGTACTTC. Its translation: CASSSGVETQYF. The whole variable domain, remainder taken from reference TRBV5-4 and TRBJ2-5, is ETGVTQSPTHLIKTRGQQVTLRCSSQSGHNTVSWYQQALGQGPQFIFQYYREEENGRGNFPPRFSGLQFPNYSSELNVNALELDDSALYLCASSSGVETQYFGPGTRLLVL.

This rearrangement joins TRBV19 to TRBJ1-1, with D possibly matching TRBD1 (5 bases). V shed 1 base and J shed 1 base, with 10 bases lying between them. In germline, CDR1 is LNHDA, CDR2 SQIVND (reference sequence). The CDR3 has 15 amino acids. The CDR3 spells CASSIVQGPNTEAFF. The CDR3 DNA is TGTGCCAGTAGTATAGTCCAGGGCCCGAACACTGAAGCTTTCTTT.

This chain links TRBV28 with TRBJ1-5; possible D gene TRBD1, 6 bases. The CDR3 runs 14 residues. The V gene's germline CDR1 is MDHEN and CDR2 SYDVKM. Trimming pared 3 bases from V and 5 bases from J, leaving 11 bases between. CDR3 residues: CASSFKGGYQPQHF. CDR3 DNA: TGTGCCAGCAGTTTTAAAGGGGGTTATCAGCCCCAGCATTTT.

This clone was seen just once. V gene TRBV19 combines with J gene TRBJ2-2, with TRBD1 identical over 7 bases. The CDR3 loop spans 14 amino acids. Germline CDR1 and CDR2: LNHDA and SQIVND (reference sequence). Trimming removed 5 bases from V and 4 bases from J; junction bases left unmatched: 4. In nucleotides, the CDR3 is TGTGCCAGTAGTTCACGGACAGGCACCGGGGAGCTGTTTTTT. Translated: CASSSRTGTGELFF.

The V gene is TRBV29-1, the J gene TRBJ1-2; tentatively, D is TRBD1 (5 bases). Germline V lookup: CDR1 SQVTM, CDR2 ANQGSEA. Between the trimmed V and J ends, which lost 4 bases and 2 bases, there was a span of 5 bases. This CDR3 comprises 11 residues. The CDR3 DNA sequence: TGCAGCGTTGGACAGAACTATGGCTACACCTTC. This codes for CSVGQNYGYTF.

The chain combines TRBV30 with TRBJ2-2; 10 bases map to TRBD2. The CDR3 is made up of 14 amino acids. Looked up from germline, CDR1 is GTSNPN and CDR2 is SVGIG (reference sequence). J lost 7 bases, V lost 5 bases, and 7 bases had no gene match. The CDR3 region has the DNA TGTGCCTGGGGGAGCGGGAGGGGGCGCGGGGAGCTGTTTTTT. Its translation: CAWGSGRGRGELFF. The full variable domain, in which reference TRBV30 and TRBJ2-2 provide the parts outside the CDR3, is SQTIHQWPATLVQPVGSPLSLECTVEGTSNPNLYWYRQAAGRGLQLLFYSVGIGQISSEVPQNLSASRPQDRQFILSSKKLLLSDSGFYLCAWGSGRGRGELFFGEGSRLTVL.

The V and J genes are TRBV6-1 and TRBJ1-1; 8 nucleotides agree with TRBD1. Per germline, CDR1 MNHNS and CDR2 SASEGT. Losses at the gene ends were 7 bases for V and 4 bases for J; bases not matched to a gene: 11. This CDR3 has 15 residues. The CDR3 coding sequence is TGTGCCAGCAAAGACAGGGGTTCGTTGGGCACTGAAGCTTTCTTT. Its protein product is CASKDRGSLGTEAFF.

This chain joins TRBV4-1 and TRBJ2-3; TRBD2 matches 8 bases. This CDR3 contains 16 residues. From germline, CDR1 is MGHRA and CDR2 YSYEKL. The V gene end was trimmed by 1 base and the J gene end by 1 base; junction bases not matched to a gene: 4. The DNA of the CDR3 is TGCGCCAGCAGCCAAGCGGGGGGGCCTGGCACAGATACGCAGTATTTT. This encodes CASSQAGGPGTDTQYF.

J is TRBJ2-3 and V is TRBV28, with D unclear. CDR3 size: 16 residues. Germline values: CDR1 MDHEN, CDR2 SYDVKM. The germline V and J ends were trimmed by 1 base and 2 bases, with 13 bases remaining between them. CDR3 amino acids: CASSLLGNTATDTQYF. The CDR3 nucleotides are TGTGCCAGCAGTTTATTGGGCAACACCGCCACAGATACGCAGTATTTT.

This clone was found a few times. The V and J genes are TRBV6-1 and TRBJ1-5; D gene unclear. Germline V gene sequence: CDR1 MNHNS, CDR2 SASEGT. Trimming took 4 bases from V and 0 from J, leaving 10 bases between them. There are 15 residues in the CDR3. DNA of the CDR3: TGTGCCAGCAGTGGAGGGATGGCTAGCAATCAGCCCCAGCATTTT. Protein sequence: CASSGGMASNQPQHF.

Comments on this clone: Additional DNA sequences in this sample encode the identical CDR3. The chain carries TRBV7-9 and TRBJ2-5; D uncertain. Deletions cut 1 base from V and 6 bases from J, with 9 bases between. The V gene's germline CDR1 is SEHNR and CDR2 FQNEAQ (reference sequence). The CDR3 length is 13 residues. CDR3: CASSLVEEKTQYF. CDR3 nucleotide sequence: TGTGCCAGCAGCTTAGTCGAGGAAAAGACCCAGTACTTC.

Here the CDR3 reads CAWSTTVSNQPQHF. The CDR3 DNA is TGTGCCTGGAGTACAACAGTAAGCAATCAGCCCCAGCATTTT. The chain joins TRBV30 to TRBJ1-5; D call uncertain. The CDR3 is 14 amino acids. V was clipped by 2 bases and J by 1 base, with 9 bases between them. In germline, CDR1 is GTSNPN, CDR2 SVGIG (reference sequence). The whole variable domain, remainder taken from reference TRBV30 and TRBJ1-5, is SQTIHQWPATLVQPVGSPLSLECTVEGTSNPNLYWYRQAAGRGLQLLFYSVGIGQISSEVPQNLSASRPQDRQFILSSKKLLLSDSGFYLCAWSTTVSNQPQHFGDGTRLSIL.

The sample holds one count of this clone. The chain has TRBV7-9 and TRBJ2-5, with a tentative D call TRBD1 (5 bases). The better agreement between TRBJ2-7 and the DNA end casts doubt on the J call. The CDR3 runs 14 residues. Looked up from germline, CDR1 is SEHNR and CDR2 is FQNEAQ (reference sequence). CDR3 DNA: TGTGCCAGCAGCTTAGGTCAGGGATGGTACGAGCAGTACTTC. Translation: CASSLGQGWYEQYF.

V usage is TRBV15 and J usage is TRBJ2-1; 8 bases line up with TRBD1. The CDR3 extends over 19 amino acids. V gave up 2 bases and J gave up 5 bases; unmatched junction bases: 17. In germline, CDR1 is LNHNV, CDR2 YYDKDF (reference sequence). The CDR3 is CATSRPLGSLDRANNEQFF. CDR3 nucleotides: TGTGCCACCAGCAGACCTCTCGGATCCCTGGACAGGGCAAACAATGAGCAGTTCTTC.

V is TRBV18 and J is TRBJ2-7, with 11 bases fitting TRBD1. There are 14 residues in the CDR3. The V and J ends lost 4 bases and 4 bases, in that order; junction bases with no gene match: 3. Germline values: CDR1 KGHSH, CDR2 LQKENI. Here the CDR3 reads CASSRDRGVYEQYF. CDR3 DNA sequence: TGTGCCAGCTCACGGGACAGGGGGGTATACGAGCAGTACTTC.

The chain recombines TRBV18 with TRBJ1-6; 7 bases align to TRBD1. The CDR3 covers 16 residues. V was pared by 1 base and J by 5 bases, with 5 bases of the junction left unmatched. Germline CDR1 is KGHSH and CDR2 is LQKENI. CDR3: CASSPQGARDNSPLHF. CDR3 nucleotide sequence: TGTGCCAGCTCACCACAGGGGGCAAGAGATAATTCACCCCTCCACTTT.

This rearrangement joins TRBV5-1 to TRBJ2-7; TRBD1 aligns across 8 bases. The J segment lost 0 bases and the V segment lost 0 bases, leaving 11 bases of the junction unmatched. Per germline, CDR1 SGHRS and CDR2 YFSETQ. There are 18 residues in the CDR3. CDR3 DNA: TGCGCCAGCAGCTTGGGTTGGGACAGGAAACGAGACTCCTACGAGCAGTACTTC. Residues: CASSLGWDRKRDSYEQYF. Variable domain in full (rest from reference TRBV5-1 and TRBJ2-7): KAGVTQTPRYLIKTRGQQVTLSCSPISGHRSVSWYQQTPGQGLQFLFEYFSETQRNKGNFPGRFSGRQFSNSRSEMNVSTLELGDSALYLCASSLGWDRKRDSYEQYFGPGTRLTVT.

The chain has TRBV7-3 and TRBJ2-1; D ambiguous. The CDR3 has 13 amino acids. Germline CDR1 SGHTA, CDR2 FQGTGA. Deletions cut 4 bases from V and 5 bases from J, with 9 bases between. This CDR3 reads CASSSDTDNEQFF. CDR3 nucleotide sequence: TGTGCCAGCAGCTCCGACACCGACAATGAGCAGTTCTTC.

The rearrangement joins TRBV12-5 to TRBJ2-2; D gene unclear. Deletions cut 1 base from V and 3 bases from J, with 6 bases between. Germline V gene data show CDR1 as LGHNT and CDR2 as FRNRAP. The CDR3 spans 14 residues. The CDR3, as DNA: TGTGCTAGTGGTTTGGGACTCGACACCGGGGAGCTGTTTTTT. Protein product: CASGLGLDTGELFF.

The genes are TRBV7-9 and TRBJ1-1, with 7 bases fitting TRBD1. V lost 1 base and J lost 4; bases outside the gene matches: 3. This CDR3 contains 14 residues. Germline V gene lookup returns CDR1 SEHNR and CDR2 FQNEAQ (reference sequence). For the CDR3, the DNA is TGTGCCAGCAGCTTAGTGGAGGGGGCCACTGAAGCTTTCTTT. Its protein is CASSLVEGATEAFF.